This entry is about one TCR beta chain. Its antigen is still unknown. Patients sequenced had flow cytometry evidence of CD8+CD57+ cell expansion. No therapy had been given to the patients at the time of blood sampling. V was cut by 1 base and J by 5 bases, with 5 bases left in between. The CDR3 length is 13 residues. The germline gives CDR1 SGHTA, CDR2 FQGNSA. Investigators profiled TCR beta VDJ and CDR3 from genomic DNA template. TCRdb reanalysed the reads using MiXCR and keeps one entry per CDR3 protein. The sample has 190,000 or so distinct CDR3 sequences, less than 60% seen once; the top ten hold 1.8%. The sample originates from a study of CD8+CD57+ T cells in acquired aplastic anemia. The wider study: Isolated CD4+ and CD8+ cells, once sorted, yielded DNA averaging roughly 3 ug. Findings and caveats of the study: Between the patient and control groups, CD8+ Simpson's diversity did not differ significantly. Patients and controls turned out to have twenty-nine CD8+ CDR3 sequences in common.

This receptor was obtained from a human donor with aplastic anemia. The chain is built from TRBV7-2 and TRBJ2-2; D is unclear. Sequenced: sorted CD4+, CD8+, or CD8+CD57+ T cells (not recorded which) from PBMCs. The CDR3 region is CASSLEITGELFF. The CDR3 coding sequence is TGTGCCAGCAGCTTAGAAATTACCGGGGAGCTGTTTTTT.